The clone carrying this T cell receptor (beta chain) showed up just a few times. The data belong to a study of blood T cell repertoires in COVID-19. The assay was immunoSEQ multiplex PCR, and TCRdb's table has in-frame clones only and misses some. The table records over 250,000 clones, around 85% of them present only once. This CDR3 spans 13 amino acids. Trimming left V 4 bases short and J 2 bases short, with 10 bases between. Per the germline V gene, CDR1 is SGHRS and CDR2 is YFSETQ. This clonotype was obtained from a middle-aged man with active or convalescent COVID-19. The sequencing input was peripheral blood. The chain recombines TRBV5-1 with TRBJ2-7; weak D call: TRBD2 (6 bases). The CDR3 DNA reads TGCGCCAGCAGCCGAGAGCGGGCCTACGAGCAGTACTTC. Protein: CASSRERAYEQYF.